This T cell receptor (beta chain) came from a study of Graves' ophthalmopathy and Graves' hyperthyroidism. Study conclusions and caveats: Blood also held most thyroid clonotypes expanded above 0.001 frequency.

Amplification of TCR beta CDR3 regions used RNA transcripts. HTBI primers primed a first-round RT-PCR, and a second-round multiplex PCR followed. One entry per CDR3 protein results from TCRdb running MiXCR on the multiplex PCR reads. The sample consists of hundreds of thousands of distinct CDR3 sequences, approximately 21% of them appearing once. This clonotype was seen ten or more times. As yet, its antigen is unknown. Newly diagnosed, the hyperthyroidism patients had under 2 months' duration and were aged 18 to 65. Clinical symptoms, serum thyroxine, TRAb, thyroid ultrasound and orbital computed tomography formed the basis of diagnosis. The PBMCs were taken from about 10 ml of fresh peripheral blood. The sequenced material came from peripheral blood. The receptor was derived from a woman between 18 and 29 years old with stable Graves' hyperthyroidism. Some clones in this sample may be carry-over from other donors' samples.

This chain's CDR3 is CSAGRDRRNYGYTF. The CDR3 DNA reads TGCAGTGCAGGTCGGGACCGACGTAACTATGGCTACACCTTC. The V call is TRBV20-1, the J call TRBJ1-2; perhaps TRBD1 as D (5 bases). The V gene's germline CDR1 is DFQATT and CDR2 SNEGSKA (reference sequence). The CDR3 runs 14 residues. The V gene lost 6 bases and the J gene lost 1 base, with 15 bases spanning the gap.